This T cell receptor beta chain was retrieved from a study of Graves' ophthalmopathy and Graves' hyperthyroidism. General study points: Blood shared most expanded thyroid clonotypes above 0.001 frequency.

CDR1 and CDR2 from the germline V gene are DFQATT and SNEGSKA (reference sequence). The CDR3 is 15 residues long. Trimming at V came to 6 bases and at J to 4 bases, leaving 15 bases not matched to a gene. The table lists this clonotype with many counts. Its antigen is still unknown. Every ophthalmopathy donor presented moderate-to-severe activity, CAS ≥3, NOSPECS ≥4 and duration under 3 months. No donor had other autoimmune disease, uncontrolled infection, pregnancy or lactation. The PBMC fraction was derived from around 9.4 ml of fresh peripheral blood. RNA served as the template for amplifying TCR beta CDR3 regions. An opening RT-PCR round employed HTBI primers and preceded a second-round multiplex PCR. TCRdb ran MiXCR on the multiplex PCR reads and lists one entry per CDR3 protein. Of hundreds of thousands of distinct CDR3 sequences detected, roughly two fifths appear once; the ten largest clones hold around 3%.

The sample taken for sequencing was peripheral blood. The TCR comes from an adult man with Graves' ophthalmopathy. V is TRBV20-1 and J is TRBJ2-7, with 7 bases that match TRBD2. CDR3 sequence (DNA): TGCAGTGCCGACGCCCCGGGGGAGGGGAAGTACGAGCAGTACTTC. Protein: CSADAPGEGKYEQYF.